This T cell receptor beta chain was identified during a study of cytomegalovirus exposure and HLA in healthy donors. Study-level points and caveats: Most TCR beta V segments were productive about 87% or about 30% of the time in an earlier analysis. Prediction of most subjects' HLA-A and HLA-B alleles by TCR beta sequences was reportedly accurate.

Nominally healthy donors were sampled, though unrecorded immune exposures were likely. A remark on this clone: Its antigen is unidentified.

The primer mix had 60 Vbeta and 13 Jbeta primers. Libraries were prepared by immunoSEQ multiplex PCR; TCRdb keeps only in-frame clonotypes and omits some of them. The sample contains 130,000 to 150,000 clones, around four fifths of which appear only once. This clonotype was obtained from a female donor in good health and CMV-seronegative. Specimen: PBMCs.

CDR3 sequence (DNA): TGTGCCACCCAGAGGGGGGGTGGGTTCAATCAGCCCCAGCATTTT. It encodes CATQRGGGFNQPQHF. V usage is TRBV19 and J usage is TRBJ1-5, with D perhaps matching TRBD1 (6 bases). Germline CDR1 is LNHDA and CDR2 is SQIVND (reference sequence). V was pared by 10 bases and J by 3 bases, with 19 bases between. This CDR3 contains 15 residues.